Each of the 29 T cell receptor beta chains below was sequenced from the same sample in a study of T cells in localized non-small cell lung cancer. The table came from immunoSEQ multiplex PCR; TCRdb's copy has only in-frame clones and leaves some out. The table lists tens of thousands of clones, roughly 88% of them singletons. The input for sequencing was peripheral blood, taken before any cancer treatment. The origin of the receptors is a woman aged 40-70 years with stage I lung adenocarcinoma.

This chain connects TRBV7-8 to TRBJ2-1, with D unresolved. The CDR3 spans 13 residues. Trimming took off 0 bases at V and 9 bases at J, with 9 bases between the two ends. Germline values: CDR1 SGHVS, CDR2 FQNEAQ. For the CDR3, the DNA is TGTGCCAGCAGCTTAGCGCGGATAAGTGAGCAGTTCTTC. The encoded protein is CASSLARISEQFF.

In DNA, the CDR3 is TGCAGCGTCCTCCGGGACAACTATGGCTACACCTTC. Residues: CSVLRDNYGYTF. J is TRBJ1-2 and V is TRBV29-1; possibly TRBD1 for D (5 bases). The CDR3 loop spans 12 amino acids. V was pared by 6 bases and J by 2 bases, with 10 bases between. Germline V CDR1 and CDR2: SQVTM, ANQGSEA.

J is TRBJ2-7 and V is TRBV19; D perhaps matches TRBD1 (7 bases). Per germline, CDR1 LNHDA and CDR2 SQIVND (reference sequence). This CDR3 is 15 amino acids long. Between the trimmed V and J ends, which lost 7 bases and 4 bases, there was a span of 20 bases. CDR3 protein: CASTINSAGGYEQYF. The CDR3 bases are TGTGCCAGTACCATAAATTCGGCAGGGGGGTACGAGCAGTACTTC.

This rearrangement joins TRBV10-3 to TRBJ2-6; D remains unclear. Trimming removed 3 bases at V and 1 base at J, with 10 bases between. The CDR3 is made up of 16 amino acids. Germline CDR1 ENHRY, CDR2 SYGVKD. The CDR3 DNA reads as TGTGCCATCAGTGACCATAGGGCGTCTGGGGCCAACGTCCTGACTTTC. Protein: CAISDHRASGANVLTF.

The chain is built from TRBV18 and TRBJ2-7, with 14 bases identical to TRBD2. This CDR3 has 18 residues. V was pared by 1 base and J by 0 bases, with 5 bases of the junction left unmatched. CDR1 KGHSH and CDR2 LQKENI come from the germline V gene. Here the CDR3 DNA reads TGTGCCAGCTCACCACTGGGACTAGCGGGAGTGGGCTCCTACGAGCAGTACTTC. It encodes CASSPLGLAGVGSYEQYF.

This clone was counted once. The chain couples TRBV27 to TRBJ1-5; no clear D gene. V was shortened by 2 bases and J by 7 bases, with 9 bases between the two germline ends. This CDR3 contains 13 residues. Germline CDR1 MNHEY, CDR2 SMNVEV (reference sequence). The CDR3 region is CASSLEREQPQHF. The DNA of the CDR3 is TGTGCCAGCAGTTTAGAAAGGGAGCAGCCCCAGCATTTT.

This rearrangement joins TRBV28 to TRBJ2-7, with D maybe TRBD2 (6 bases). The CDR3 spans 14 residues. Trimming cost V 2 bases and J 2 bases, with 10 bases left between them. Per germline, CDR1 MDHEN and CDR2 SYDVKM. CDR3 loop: CASSLTGETYEQYF. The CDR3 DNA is TGTGCCAGCAGTTTAACGGGAGAGACCTACGAGCAGTACTTC.

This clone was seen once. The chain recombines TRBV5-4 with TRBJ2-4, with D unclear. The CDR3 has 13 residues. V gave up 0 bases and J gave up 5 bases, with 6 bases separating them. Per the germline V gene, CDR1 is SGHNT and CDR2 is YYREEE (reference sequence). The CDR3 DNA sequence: TGTGCCAGCAGCTTGGGGAAGGAAAACATTCAGTACTTC. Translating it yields CASSLGKENIQYF.

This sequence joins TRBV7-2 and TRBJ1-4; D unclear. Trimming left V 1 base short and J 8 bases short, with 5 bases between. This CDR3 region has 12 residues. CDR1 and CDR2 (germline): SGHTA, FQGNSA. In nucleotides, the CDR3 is TGTGCCAGCAGCTTAGAATCCGAAAAACTGTTTTTT. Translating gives CASSLESEKLFF.

The CDR3 spells CASSSSGSSYNEQFF. In nucleotides, the CDR3 is TGTGCCAGCAGTTCTAGCGGGAGCTCCTACAATGAGCAGTTCTTC. V gene TRBV27 combines with J gene TRBJ2-1; TRBD2 matches 10 bases. Losses at the gene ends were 4 bases for V and 0 bases for J; bases not matched to a gene: 0. The CDR3 covers 15 residues. The V gene's germline CDR1 is MNHEY and CDR2 SMNVEV (reference sequence).

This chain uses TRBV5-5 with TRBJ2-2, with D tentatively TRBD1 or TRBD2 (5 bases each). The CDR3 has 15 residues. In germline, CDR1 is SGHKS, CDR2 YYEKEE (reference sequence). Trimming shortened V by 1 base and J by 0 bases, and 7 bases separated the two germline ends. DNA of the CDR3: TGTGCCAGCAGCTTGTGGGGGACGAACACCGGGGAGCTGTTTTTT. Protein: CASSLWGTNTGELFF.

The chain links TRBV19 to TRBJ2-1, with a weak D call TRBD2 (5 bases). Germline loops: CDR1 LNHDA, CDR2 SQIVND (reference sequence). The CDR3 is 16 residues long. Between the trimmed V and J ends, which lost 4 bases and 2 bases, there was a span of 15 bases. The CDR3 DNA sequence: TGTGCCAGTAGTACCCCAGGCGGGTGGGCCTACAATGAGCAGTTCTTC. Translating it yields CASSTPGGWAYNEQFF.

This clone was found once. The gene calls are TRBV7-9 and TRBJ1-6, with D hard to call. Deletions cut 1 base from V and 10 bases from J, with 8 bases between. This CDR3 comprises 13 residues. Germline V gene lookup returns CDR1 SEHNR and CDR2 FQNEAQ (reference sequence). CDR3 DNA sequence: TGTGCCAGCAGCTTAGGAGAGCTCTCACCCCTCCACTTT. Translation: CASSLGELSPLHF. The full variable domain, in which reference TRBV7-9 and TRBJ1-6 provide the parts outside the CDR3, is DTGVSQNPRHKITKRGQNVTFRCDPISEHNRLYWYRQTLGQGPEFLTYFQNEAQLEKSRLLSDRFSAERPKGSFSTLEIQRTEQGDSAMYLCASSLGELSPLHFGNGTRLTVT.

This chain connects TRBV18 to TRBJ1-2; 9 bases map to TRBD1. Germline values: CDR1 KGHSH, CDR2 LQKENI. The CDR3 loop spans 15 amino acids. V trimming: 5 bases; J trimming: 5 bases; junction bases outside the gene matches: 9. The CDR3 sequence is CASSSDGQGRYGYTF. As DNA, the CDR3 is TGTGCCAGCTCATCCGACGGACAGGGGAGGTATGGCTACACCTTC.

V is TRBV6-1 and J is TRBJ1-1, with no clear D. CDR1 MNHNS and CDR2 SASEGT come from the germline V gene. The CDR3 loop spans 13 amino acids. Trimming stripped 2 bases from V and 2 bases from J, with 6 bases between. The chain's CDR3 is CASSEHVNTEAFF. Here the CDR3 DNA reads TGTGCCAGCAGTGAACATGTTAACACTGAAGCTTTCTTT.

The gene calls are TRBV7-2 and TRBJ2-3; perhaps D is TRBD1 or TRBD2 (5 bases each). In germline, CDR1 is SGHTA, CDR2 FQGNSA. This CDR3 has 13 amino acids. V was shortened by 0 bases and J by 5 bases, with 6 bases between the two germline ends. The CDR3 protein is CASSLARGDTQYF. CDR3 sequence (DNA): TGTGCCAGCAGCTTAGCGAGGGGAGATACGCAGTATTTT.

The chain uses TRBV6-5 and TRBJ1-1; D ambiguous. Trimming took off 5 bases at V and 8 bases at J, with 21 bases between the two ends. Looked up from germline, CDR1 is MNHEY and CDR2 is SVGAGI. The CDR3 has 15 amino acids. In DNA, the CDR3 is TGTGCCAGCAGTAACACGGGTAGTTCGTCGGGGGAAGCTTTCTTT. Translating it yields CASSNTGSSSGEAFF.

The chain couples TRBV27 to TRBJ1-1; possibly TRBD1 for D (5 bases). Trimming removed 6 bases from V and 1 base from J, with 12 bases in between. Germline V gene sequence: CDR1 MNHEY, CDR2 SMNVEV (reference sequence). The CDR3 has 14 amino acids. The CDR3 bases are TGTGCCAGCAGCGAGGGGTTACCGAACACTGAAGCTTTCTTT. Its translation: CASSEGLPNTEAFF.

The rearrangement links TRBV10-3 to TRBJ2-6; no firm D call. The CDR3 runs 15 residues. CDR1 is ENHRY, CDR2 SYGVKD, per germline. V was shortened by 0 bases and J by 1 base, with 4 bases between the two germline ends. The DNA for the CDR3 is TGTGCCATCAGTGAGTCGCTATCTGGGGCCAACGTCCTGACTTTC. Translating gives CAISESLSGANVLTF.

CDR3 in amino acids: CASTKSENSYNEQFF. The CDR3, as DNA: TGTGCCAGCACCAAAAGCGAAAACTCCTACAATGAGCAGTTCTTC. V and J are TRBV28 and TRBJ2-1; D unresolved. The V gene lost 7 bases and the J gene lost 0 bases, with 13 bases spanning the gap. CDR1 MDHEN and CDR2 SYDVKM come from the germline V gene. CDR3 length: 15 amino acids.

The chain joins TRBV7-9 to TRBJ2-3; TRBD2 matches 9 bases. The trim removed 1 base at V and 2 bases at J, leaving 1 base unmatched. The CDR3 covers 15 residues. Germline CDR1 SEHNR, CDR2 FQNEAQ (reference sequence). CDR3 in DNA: TGTGCCAGCAGCTTAGGCGGGGGGGACACAGATACGCAGTATTTT. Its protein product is CASSLGGGDTDTQYF.

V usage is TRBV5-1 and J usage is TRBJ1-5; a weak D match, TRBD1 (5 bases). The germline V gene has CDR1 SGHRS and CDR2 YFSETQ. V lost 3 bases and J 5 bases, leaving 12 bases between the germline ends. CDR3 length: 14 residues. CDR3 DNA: TGCGCCAGCAGCTCGGTGGGGGGGGATCAGCCCCAGCATTTT. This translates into CASSSVGGDQPQHF. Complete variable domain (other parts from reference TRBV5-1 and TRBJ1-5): KAGVTQTPRYLIKTRGQQVTLSCSPISGHRSVSWYQQTPGQGLQFLFEYFSETQRNKGNFPGRFSGRQFSNSRSEMNVSTLELGDSALYLCASSSVGGDQPQHFGDGTRLSIL.

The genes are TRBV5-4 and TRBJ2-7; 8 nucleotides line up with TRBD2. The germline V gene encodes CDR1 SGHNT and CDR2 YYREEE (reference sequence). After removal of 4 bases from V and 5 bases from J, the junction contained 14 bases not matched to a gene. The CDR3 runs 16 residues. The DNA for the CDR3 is TGTGCCAGCAGCCGGGAGGGACTGCGGAACGGTCACGAGCAGTACTTC. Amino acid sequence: CASSREGLRNGHEQYF.

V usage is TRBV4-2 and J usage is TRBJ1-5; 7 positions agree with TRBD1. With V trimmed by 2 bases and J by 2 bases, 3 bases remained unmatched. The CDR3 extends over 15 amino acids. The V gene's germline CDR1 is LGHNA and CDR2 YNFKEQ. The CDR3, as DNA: TGTGCCAGCAGCCAACGTACAGGGGGCAATCAGCCCCAGCATTTT. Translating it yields CASSQRTGGNQPQHF.

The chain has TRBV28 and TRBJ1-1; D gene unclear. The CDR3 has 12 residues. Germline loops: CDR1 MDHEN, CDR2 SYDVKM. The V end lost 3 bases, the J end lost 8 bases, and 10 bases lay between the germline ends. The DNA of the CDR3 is TGTGCCAGCAGTTTTTTAGGGAGGGAAGCTTTCTTT. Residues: CASSFLGREAFF.

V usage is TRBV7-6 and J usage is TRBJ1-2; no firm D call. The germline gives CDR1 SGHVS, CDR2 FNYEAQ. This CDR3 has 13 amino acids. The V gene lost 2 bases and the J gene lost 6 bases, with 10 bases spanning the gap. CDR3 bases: TGTGCCAGCAGCTTATTAGGGAAGGATGGCTACACCTTC. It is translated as CASSLLGKDGYTF.

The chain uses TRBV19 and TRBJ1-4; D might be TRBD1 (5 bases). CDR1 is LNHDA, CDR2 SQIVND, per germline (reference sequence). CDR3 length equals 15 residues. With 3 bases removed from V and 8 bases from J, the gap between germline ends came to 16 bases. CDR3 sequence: CASSIGGLRAEKLFF. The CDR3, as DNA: TGTGCCAGTAGTATTGGGGGACTCCGTGCCGAAAAACTGTTTTTT.

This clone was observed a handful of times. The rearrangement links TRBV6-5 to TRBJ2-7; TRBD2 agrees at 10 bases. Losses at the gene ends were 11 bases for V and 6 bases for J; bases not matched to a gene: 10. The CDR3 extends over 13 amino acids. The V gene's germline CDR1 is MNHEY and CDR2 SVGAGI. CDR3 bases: TGTGCCGCAACTCCAGCGGGAGGGACCGAGCAGTACTTC. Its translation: CAATPAGGTEQYF.

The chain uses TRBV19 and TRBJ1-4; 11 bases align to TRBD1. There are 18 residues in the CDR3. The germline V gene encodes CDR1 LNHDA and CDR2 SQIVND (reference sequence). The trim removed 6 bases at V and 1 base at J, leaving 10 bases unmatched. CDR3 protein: CASSNPGQGAGTNEKLFF. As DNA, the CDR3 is TGTGCCAGTAGCAACCCCGGACAGGGGGCTGGAACTAATGAAAAACTGTTTTTT.